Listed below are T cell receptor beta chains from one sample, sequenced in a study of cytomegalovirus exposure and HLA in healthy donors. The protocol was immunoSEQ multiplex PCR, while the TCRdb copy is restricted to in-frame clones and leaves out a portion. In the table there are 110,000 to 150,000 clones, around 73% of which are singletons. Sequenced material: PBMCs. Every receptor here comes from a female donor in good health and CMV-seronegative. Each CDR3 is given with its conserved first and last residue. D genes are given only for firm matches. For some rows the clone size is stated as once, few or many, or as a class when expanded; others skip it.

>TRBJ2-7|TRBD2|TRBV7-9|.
TGTGCCAGCTCCACGGGAAGCGGGGGGGACGAGCAGTACTTC
CASSTGSGGDEQYF
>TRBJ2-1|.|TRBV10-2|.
TGCGCCAGCAGTGCAGGCAGATACAATGAGCAGTTCTTC
CASSAGRYNEQFF
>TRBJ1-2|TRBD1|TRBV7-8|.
TGTGCCAGCAGCTTAGGGGGTACAGGGGGTGGCTACACCTTC
CASSLGGTGGGYTF
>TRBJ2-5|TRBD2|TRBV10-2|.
TGCGCCAGCAGTGATACGAGGCGGGGGTCAGGAGAGACCCAGTACTTC
CASSDTRRGSGETQYF
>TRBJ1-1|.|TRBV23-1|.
TGCGCCAGCAGTCAATCTGCAGGGTTGAACACTGAAGCTTTCTTT
CASSQSAGLNTEAFF
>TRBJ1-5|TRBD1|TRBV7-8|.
TGTGCCAGCAGCTCGGGACAGGGGGTCGGCAATCAGCCCCAGCATTTT
CASSSGQGVGNQPQHF
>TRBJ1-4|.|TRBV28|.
TGTGCCAGCAGCGGGTCCGTTTTTTTTAATGAAAAACTGTTTTTT
CASSGSVFFNEKLFF
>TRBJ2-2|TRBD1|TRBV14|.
TGTGCCAGCAGCCAAACAGGGGGTACCGGGGAGCTGTTTTTT
CASSQTGGTGELFF
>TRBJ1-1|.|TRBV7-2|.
TGTGCCAGCAGCTTAGGTCTGGGGCACGACACTGAAGCTTTCTTT
CASSLGLGHDTEAFF
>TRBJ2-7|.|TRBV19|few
TGTGCCAGTAGTAGCGGGGCCCTTGGGGAGCAGTACTTC
CASSSGALGEQYF
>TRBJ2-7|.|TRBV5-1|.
TGCGCCAGCAGGGCCCCCCCGGGTTACGAGCAGTACTTC
CASRAPPGYEQYF
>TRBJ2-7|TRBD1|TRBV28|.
TGTGCCAGCAGTTCACCGGGACAGGGGGCGTACGAGCAGTACTTC
CASSSPGQGAYEQYF
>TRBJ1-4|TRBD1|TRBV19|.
TGTGCCAGTAGTATGGGGACAGGGGATGAAAAACTGTTTTTT
CASSMGTGDEKLFF
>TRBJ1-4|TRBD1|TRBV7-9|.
TGTTCCAGCAGCTCGCATGCGGACAGGGCAACTAATGAAAAACTGTTTTTT
CSSSSHADRATNEKLFF
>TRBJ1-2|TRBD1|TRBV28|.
TGTGCCAGCAGCCCCTGGATGAGGGGGCTTAATGGCTACACCTTC
CASSPWMRGLNGYTF
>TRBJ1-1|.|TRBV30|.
TGTGCCTGGAGTGTCCCAGCAGGGAGGTACACTGAAGCTTTCTTT
CAWSVPAGRYTEAFF
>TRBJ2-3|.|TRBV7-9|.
TGTGCCAGCAGCTTACCCCAGAATGCAGATACGCAGTATTTT
CASSLPQNADTQYF
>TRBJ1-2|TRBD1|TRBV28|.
TGTGCCAGCAGTTCCTACCTACAGGGGGCGAAGGGCTACACCTTC
CASSSYLQGAKGYTF
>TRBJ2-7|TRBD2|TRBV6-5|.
TGTGCCAGCAGTCCGACTAGCCCCTTCACCTACGAGCAGTACTTC
CASSPTSPFTYEQYF
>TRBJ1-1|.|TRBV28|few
TGTGCCAGCAGTTTATTGGTCGGGGACACTGAAGCTTTCTTT
CASSLLVGDTEAFF
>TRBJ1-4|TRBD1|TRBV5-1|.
TGCGCCAGCAGCTTGGCCGGACAGGGGGCAAGGGAAAAACTGTTTTTT
CASSLAGQGAREKLFF
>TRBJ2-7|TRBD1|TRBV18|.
TGTGCCAGCTCACCTATAGGGACAGGGGGGTACGAGCAGTACTTC
CASSPIGTGGYEQYF
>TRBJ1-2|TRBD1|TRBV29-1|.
TGCAGCGTTGAGCGGCAGGGGGCTGGTGGCTACACCTTC
CSVERQGAGGYTF
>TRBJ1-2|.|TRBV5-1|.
TGCGCCAGCAGGGGCCAGGGGAAGGGTGGCTACACCTTC
CASRGQGKGGYTF
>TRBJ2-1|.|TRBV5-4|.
TGTGCCAGCAGCTCCCGGGATGGGAGTTGGGAGCAGTTCTTC
CASSSRDGSWEQFF
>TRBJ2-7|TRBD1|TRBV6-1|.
TGTGCCAGCAGTGAAGCGACAGGGGGAATCCACGAGCAGTACTTC
CASSEATGGIHEQYF
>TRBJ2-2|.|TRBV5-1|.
TGCGCCAGCAAAGCGGAGGCGAACACCGGGGAGCTGTTTTTT
CASKAEANTGELFF
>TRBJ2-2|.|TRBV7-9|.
TGTGCCAGCAGCTTGGTCCCAAGCTTCACCGGGGAGCTGTTTTTT
CASSLVPSFTGELFF
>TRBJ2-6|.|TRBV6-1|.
TGTGCCAGCAGTGACCGAGTTAGGAGCTCTGGGGCCAACGTCCTGACTTTC
CASSDRVRSSGANVLTF
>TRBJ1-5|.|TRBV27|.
TGTGCCAGCAGCATCACGCCCACGAGGCCCCAGCATTTT
CASSITPTRPQHF
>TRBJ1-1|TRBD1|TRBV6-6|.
TGTGCCAGCAGCTTCCACAGGGGGATGAACACTGAAGCTTTCTTT
CASSFHRGMNTEAFF
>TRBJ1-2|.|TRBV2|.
TGTGCCAGACGGGTGGTCTATGGCTACACCTTC
CARRVVYGYTF
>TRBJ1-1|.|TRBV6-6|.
TGTGCCAGCAGTCGTGGACAGAGGAACACTGAAGCTTTCTTT
CASSRGQRNTEAFF
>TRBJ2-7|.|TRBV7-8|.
TGTGCCAGCAGCTTAGACAGACCATACGAGCAGTACTTC
CASSLDRPYEQYF
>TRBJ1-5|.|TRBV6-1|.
TGTGCCAGCAGTACCGGGATCAATCAGCCCCAGCATTTT
CASSTGINQPQHF
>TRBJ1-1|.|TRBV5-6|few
TGTGCCAGCAGCTCCCTTCCGGGAGACGAAGCTTTCTTT
CASSSLPGDEAFF
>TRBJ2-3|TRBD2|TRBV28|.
TGTGCCAGCAGTAAGACTAGCGGGATGGCAGATACGCAGTATTTT
CASSKTSGMADTQYF
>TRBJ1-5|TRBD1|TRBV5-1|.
TGCGCCAGCAGCTTGGATCGTGCAGGGGGGCAGCCCCAGCATTTT
CASSLDRAGGQPQHF
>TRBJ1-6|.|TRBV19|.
TGTGCCAGTAGTGAAGACACGTCCTTAAATTCACCCCTCCACTTT
CASSEDTSLNSPLHF
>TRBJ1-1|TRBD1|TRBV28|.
TGTGCCAGCGCGCCCCGGGACAGGGGAAAAGCTTTCTTT
CASAPRDRGKAFF
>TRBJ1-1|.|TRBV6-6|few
TGTGCCAGCAGTCAAAGGGGGTTAGGGAATGAAGCTTTCTTT
CASSQRGLGNEAFF
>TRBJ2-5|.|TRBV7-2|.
TGTGCCAGCAGCCCGAATCGGGGGCAAGAGACCCAGTACTTC
CASSPNRGQETQYF
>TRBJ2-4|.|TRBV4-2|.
TGTGCCAGCAGCCACGTAGAAGGTGGGGACACAAACATTCAGTACTTC
CASSHVEGGDTNIQYF
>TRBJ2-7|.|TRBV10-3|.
TGTGCCATCAGACAAGGGGGGGGTGACGAGCAGTACTTC
CAIRQGGGDEQYF
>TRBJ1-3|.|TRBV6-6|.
TGTGCCAGCAGTTACTTATGGGGGGACTCTGGAAACACCATATATTTT
CASSYLWGDSGNTIYF